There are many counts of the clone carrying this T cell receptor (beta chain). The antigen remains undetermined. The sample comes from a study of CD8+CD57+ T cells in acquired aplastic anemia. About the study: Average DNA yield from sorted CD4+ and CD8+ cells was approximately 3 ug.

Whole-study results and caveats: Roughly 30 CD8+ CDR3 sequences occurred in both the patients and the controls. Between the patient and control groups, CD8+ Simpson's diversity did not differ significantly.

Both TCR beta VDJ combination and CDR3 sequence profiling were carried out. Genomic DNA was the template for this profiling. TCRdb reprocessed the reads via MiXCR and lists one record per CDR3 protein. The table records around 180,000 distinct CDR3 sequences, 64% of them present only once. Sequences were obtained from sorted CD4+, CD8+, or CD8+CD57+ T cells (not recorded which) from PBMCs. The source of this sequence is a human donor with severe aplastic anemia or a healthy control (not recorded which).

The CDR3 region is CASSERTGEQETQYF. The CDR3, as DNA: TGTGCCAGCTCCGAGCGAACCGGGGAACAAGAGACCCAGTACTTC. The V and J genes are TRBV19 and TRBJ2-5; the D gene is possibly TRBD2 (5 bases). This CDR3 is 15 amino acids long. V shed 9 bases and J shed 2 bases, with 19 bases lying between them. Germline V gene data show CDR1 as LNHDA and CDR2 as SQIVND (reference sequence).